The 30 T cell receptor beta chains in this list originate from one sample, sequenced in a study of OX40 agonist ivuxolimab in advanced cancers. Measured with immunoSEQ multiplex PCR; TCRdb has only the in-frame clones, and not every one. The sample lists 50,000 to 75,000 clones, 84% seen once, with around 10% in the top ten. This specimen was CD4+ or CD8+ T cells sorted from blood, taken in a trial of the OX40 agonist ivuxolimab. Receptor source: an adult with an advanced solid tumor such as melanoma, head and neck, liver or kidney cancer.

The chain is built from TRBV18 and TRBJ2-5; 10 nucleotides line up with TRBD1. CDR3 size: 16 residues. V lost 3 bases, J lost 1 base, and 5 bases stayed unmatched. Germline V gene lookup returns CDR1 KGHSH and CDR2 LQKENI. In DNA, the CDR3 is TGTGCCAGCTCACCCCTCGGACAGGGGGTCCAAGAGACCCAGTACTTC. It is translated as CASSPLGQGVQETQYF.

This sequence joins TRBV19 and TRBJ1-3, with 8 bases aligning to TRBD1. The V segment lost 4 bases and the J segment 0 bases; nucleotides outside the gene matches: 5. Germline values: CDR1 LNHDA, CDR2 SQIVND (reference sequence). The CDR3 totals 16 residues. The CDR3 nucleotides are TGTGCCAGTAGTACGGACAGGGCCTACTCTGGAAACACCATATATTTT. Its translation is CASSTDRAYSGNTIYF.

V gene TRBV2 combines with J gene TRBJ1-1; D is unresolved. Germline V lookup: CDR1 SNHLY, CDR2 FYNNEI. This CDR3 region has 15 residues. V lost 7 bases and J lost 0, with 15 bases in between. The CDR3 here is CASTPDGLMNTEAFF. The CDR3 region has the DNA TGTGCCAGCACCCCGGACGGCCTGATGAACACTGAAGCTTTCTTT.

The rearrangement joins TRBV7-2 to TRBJ1-2, with TRBD1 as a possible D gene (5 bases). The CDR3 sequence is 12 residues long. CDR1 is SGHTA, CDR2 FQGNSA, per germline. The V and J ends lost 7 bases and 5 bases respectively, with 11 bases between them. This CDR3 is CASTVGEYGYTF. Here the CDR3 DNA reads TGTGCCAGCACCGTGGGGGAATATGGCTACACCTTC.

The chain couples TRBV11-3 to TRBJ2-2, with D possibly called TRBD1 or TRBD2 (6 bases each). The ends were cut back, 2 bases at V and 0 bases at J, with 13 bases in the middle. Germline V gene data show CDR1 as SGHNT and CDR2 as YENEEA. This CDR3 contains 17 residues. CDR3 sequence (DNA): TGTGCCAGCAGCTTATTCGGGGGCCCTTCGAACACCGGGGAGCTGTTTTTT. This translates into CASSLFGGPSNTGELFF. The variable domain in full, completed from reference TRBV11-3 and TRBJ2-2, reads EAGVVQSPRYKIIEKKQPVAFWCNPISGHNTLYWYLQNLGQGPELLIRYENEEAVDDSQLPKDRFSAERLKGVDSTLKIQPAELGDSAVYLCASSLFGGPSNTGELFFGEGSRLTVL.

The rearrangement joins TRBV9 to TRBJ1-1, with D unclear. The CDR3 loop spans 15 amino acids. V shed 1 base and J shed 0 bases, with 10 bases lying between them. Germline CDR1 SGDLS, CDR2 YYNGEE. The CDR3, as DNA: TGTGCCAGCAGCGTATCGTCGGAGATGAACACTGAAGCTTTCTTT. It translates to CASSVSSEMNTEAFF.

The chain is built from TRBV30 and TRBJ1-2; no reliable D call. Trimming took 0 bases from V and 1 from J, leaving 9 bases between them. Looked up from germline, CDR1 is GTSNPN and CDR2 is SVGIG (reference sequence). This CDR3 has 14 residues. The CDR3 DNA sequence: TGTGCCTGGAGTGTTATGGCAGATAACTATGGCTACACCTTC. This codes for CAWSVMADNYGYTF.

The genes are TRBV11-2 and TRBJ2-5; no firm D call. CDR1 SGHAT and CDR2 FQNNGV come from the germline V gene. V shed 5 bases and J shed 5 bases, with 6 bases lying between them. CDR3 length: 11 residues. The CDR3 loop is CASSLQETQYF. CDR3 coding DNA: TGTGCCAGCAGCCTACAGGAGACCCAGTACTTC. The whole variable domain, filled in from reference TRBV11-2 and TRBJ2-5, reads EAGVAQSPRYKIIEKRQSVAFWCNPISGHATLYWYQQILGQGPKLLIQFQNNGVVDDSQLPKDRFSAERLKGVDSTLKIQPAKLEDSAVYLCASSLQETQYFGPGTRLLVL.

V gene TRBV28 combines with J gene TRBJ2-5, with 14 positions matching TRBD2. Trimming cost V 6 bases and J 3 bases; bases outside gene matches: 3. The CDR3 runs 15 residues. The V gene's germline CDR1 is MDHEN and CDR2 SYDVKM. CDR3 in DNA: TGTGCCAGCAGACTGACTAGCGGGAGGGAAGAGACCCAGTACTTC. As protein: CASRLTSGREETQYF.

This clone was seen a handful of times. The rearrangement links TRBV2 to TRBJ1-6, with 7 nucleotides matching TRBD1. This CDR3 has 15 residues. V was clipped by 8 bases and J by 6 bases; unmatched bases: 10. Germline V lookup: CDR1 SNHLY, CDR2 FYNNEI. The CDR3 loop reads CASPKGGLGNSPLHF. The CDR3 bases are TGTGCCAGCCCAAAAGGGGGCTTGGGTAATTCACCCCTCCACTTT.

The chain is built from TRBV28 and TRBJ1-2, with D perhaps TRBD1 (6 bases). Trimming took off 4 bases at V and 2 bases at J, with 11 bases between the two ends. Looked up from germline, CDR1 is MDHEN and CDR2 is SYDVKM. The CDR3 sequence is 14 residues long. The CDR3 region is CASSSYRENYGYTF. The CDR3 DNA is TGTGCCAGCAGTTCTTACAGGGAGAACTATGGCTACACCTTC.

CDR3 bases: TGTGCCAGCAGTTTTTCCCGGTCTAATCAGCCCCAGCATTTT. Its translation is CASSFSRSNQPQHF. The chain employs TRBV28 and TRBJ1-5; no firm D call. Trimming took off 3 bases at V and 4 bases at J, with 10 bases between the two ends. This CDR3 contains 14 residues. Germline V gene sequence: CDR1 MDHEN, CDR2 SYDVKM.

This clone was seen a single time. The gene calls are TRBV19 and TRBJ2-1; 10 positions match TRBD1. In germline, CDR1 is LNHDA, CDR2 SQIVND (reference sequence). The CDR3 runs to 15 residues. Unmatched junction bases numbered 8, after V lost 5 bases and J lost 7 bases. CDR3: CASSSRDRGANEQFF. In DNA, the CDR3 is TGTGCCAGTAGTTCCCGGGACAGGGGAGCGAATGAGCAGTTCTTC.

The chain uses TRBV11-3 and TRBJ2-1, with 7 bases that match TRBD1. Germline V CDR1 and CDR2: SGHNT, YENEEA. The CDR3 has 16 residues. V lost 3 bases and J lost 8; bases outside the gene matches: 13. The CDR3 here is CASSLRGGGLQYEQFF. As DNA, the CDR3 is TGTGCCAGCAGCTTGAGAGGGGGCGGGCTACAATATGAGCAGTTCTTC.

The chain uses TRBV27 and TRBJ1-2; D is unclear. V lost 5 bases, J lost 0 bases, and 7 bases lay in between. CDR3 length equals 13 residues. Germline CDR1 is MNHEY and CDR2 is SMNVEV (reference sequence). CDR3 sequence: CASSRTANYGYTF. Written as DNA, the CDR3 is TGTGCCAGCAGTCGGACGGCTAACTATGGCTACACCTTC.

The table lists this clone with a few counts. V usage is TRBV7-3 and J usage is TRBJ2-7; the match to TRBD2 covers 7 bases. The CDR3 is 15 amino acids. The germline CDR1 and CDR2 sequences are SGHTA and FQGTGA. V trimming: 5 bases; J trimming: 4 bases; junction bases outside the gene matches: 11. The CDR3 loop is CASSRGVGEGYEQYF. The CDR3 DNA reads TGTGCCAGCAGCCGAGGGGTAGGGGAGGGGTACGAGCAGTACTTC.

The chain links TRBV7-2 to TRBJ2-1; no clear D gene. V was pared by 1 base and J by 2 bases, with 18 bases between. Germline V gene data show CDR1 as SGHTA and CDR2 as FQGNSA. This CDR3 has 18 amino acids. The CDR3 reads CASSLVGQARRPYNEQFF. Written as DNA, the CDR3 is TGTGCCAGCAGCTTAGTTGGGCAGGCCCGTCGGCCCTACAATGAGCAGTTCTTC.

The chain recombines TRBV20-1 with TRBJ2-3; D possibly corresponds to TRBD2 (6 bases). The V end was cut by 3 bases, the J end by 11 bases, with 12 bases between. The CDR3 extends over 11 amino acids. The germline V gene has CDR1 DFQATT and CDR2 SNEGSKA (reference sequence). In DNA, the CDR3 is TGCAGTGCTAGTTTGCCGGGAGAGCAGTATTTT. It is translated as CSASLPGEQYF.

The genes are TRBV7-9 and TRBJ1-1; D perhaps matches TRBD1 (5 bases). The V end was cut by 5 bases, the J end by 5 bases, with 15 bases between. Germline CDR1 reads SEHNR; CDR2 reads FQNEAQ (reference sequence). This CDR3 spans 14 amino acids. The CDR3 sequence: CASSQGRLGTEAFF. Written as DNA, the CDR3 is TGTGCCAGCAGCCAGGGACGCTTGGGAACTGAAGCTTTCTTT.

The chain's CDR3 is CASSSPGLGSSYNSPLHF. The DNA for the CDR3 is TGTGCCAGCAGTTCCCCGGGACTCGGAAGCTCCTATAATTCACCCCTCCACTTT. V usage is TRBV28 and J usage is TRBJ1-6; the D gene is possibly TRBD1 (5 bases). Trimming pared 4 bases from V and 0 bases from J, leaving 16 bases between. CDR3 size: 18 residues. Germline V gene data show CDR1 as MDHEN and CDR2 as SYDVKM.

The chain is built from TRBV7-9 and TRBJ2-4; the match to TRBD1 covers 7 bases. The CDR3 spans 15 residues. Germline V gene data show CDR1 as SEHNR and CDR2 as FQNEAQ (reference sequence). V dropped 5 bases and J dropped 3; count of bases not matched to a gene: 7. The CDR3 DNA is TGTGCCAGCAGCCAACAGGGGTTGGGCAAAAACATTCAGTACTTC. It translates to CASSQQGLGKNIQYF.

The V gene is TRBV29-1, the J gene TRBJ2-1; D is unclear. CDR1 is SQVTM and CDR2 is ANQGSEA in the germline V gene. The CDR3 spans 12 residues. The V gene lost 4 bases and the J gene lost 5 bases, with 9 bases spanning the gap. The CDR3 bases are TGCAGCGTTGTTTCCCTTGACAATGAGCAGTTCTTC. As protein: CSVVSLDNEQFF.

The DNA for the CDR3 is TGCGCCAGCAGCTTATCCGGGATGTACGAGCAGTACTTC. It specifies CASSLSGMYEQYF. The rearrangement joins TRBV5-1 to TRBJ2-7; tentative D call: TRBD2 (5 bases). V was trimmed by 2 bases and J by 4 bases, leaving 10 bases between them. The germline CDR1 and CDR2 sequences are SGHRS and YFSETQ. This CDR3 spans 13 amino acids.

This clone was seen at least ten times. Other DNA sequences in this specimen translate into the identical CDR3. This chain joins TRBV27 and TRBJ2-7, with D perhaps assigned TRBD1 or TRBD2 (5 bases each). The V end lost 2 bases, the J end lost 4 bases, and 12 bases lay between the germline ends. The CDR3 extends over 14 amino acids. The germline V gene has CDR1 MNHEY and CDR2 SMNVEV (reference sequence). The CDR3 reads CASSLLGVGYEQYF. The CDR3 nucleotides are TGTGCCAGCAGTTTACTGGGGGTAGGTTACGAGCAGTACTTC.

The rearrangement links TRBV5-1 to TRBJ2-7; a possible D gene is TRBD1 (5 bases). Per germline, CDR1 SGHRS and CDR2 YFSETQ. V lost 0 bases and J lost 3, with 7 bases in between. This CDR3 region has 13 residues. CDR3 in DNA: TGCGCCAGCAGCTTGGGACAGCTCTACGAGCAGTACTTC. This codes for CASSLGQLYEQYF.

The chain employs TRBV2 and TRBJ1-5; 10 bases fit TRBD1. V shed 4 bases, J shed 2 bases, and the junction held 2 bases outside the gene matches. This CDR3 has 15 residues. Per the germline V gene, CDR1 is SNHLY and CDR2 is FYNNEI. The CDR3 here is CASSGGTGGNQPQHF. As DNA, the CDR3 is TGTGCCAGCAGTGGCGGGACAGGGGGCAATCAGCCCCAGCATTTT.

The rearrangement uses TRBV28 and TRBJ1-5; 8 bases are a match to TRBD1. The CDR3 totals 15 residues. The V gene's germline CDR1 is MDHEN and CDR2 SYDVKM. J was trimmed by 7 bases and V by 2 bases; bases with no gene match: 7. The CDR3 bases are TGTGCCAGCAGTTTACTGGACAGGGAACGCCAGCCCCAGCATTTT. Protein sequence: CASSLLDRERQPQHF.

This chain connects TRBV9 to TRBJ2-7, with D uncertain. Trimming stripped 7 bases from V and 4 bases from J, with 15 bases between. Germline V gene lookup returns CDR1 SGDLS and CDR2 YYNGEE. This CDR3 is 13 amino acids long. The DNA for the CDR3 is TGTGCCAGCCCCGTCCCCCGCAGGTACGAGCAGTACTTC. Translated, it gives CASPVPRRYEQYF.

The chain couples TRBV11-1 to TRBJ2-5; TRBD2 might be the D (5 bases). The V end lost 4 bases, the J end lost 4 bases, and 16 bases lay between the germline ends. The V gene's germline CDR1 is SGHAT and CDR2 FQDESV (reference sequence). The CDR3 covers 15 residues. CDR3 in amino acids: CASSSLLGIPETQYF. As DNA, the CDR3 is TGTGCCAGCAGCTCCCTACTAGGGATCCCAGAGACCCAGTACTTC. Full variable domain (rest looked up from reference TRBV11-1 and TRBJ2-5): EAEVAQSPRYKITEKSQAVAFWCDPISGHATLYWYRQILGQGPELLVQFQDESVVDDSQLPKDRFSAERLKGVDSTLKIQPAELGDSAMYLCASSSLLGIPETQYFGPGTRLLVL.

The rearrangement uses TRBV19 and TRBJ1-2; D remains unclear. The length of the CDR3 is 12 residues. V was shortened by 6 bases and J by 9 bases, with 14 bases between the two germline ends. In germline, CDR1 is LNHDA, CDR2 SQIVND (reference sequence). The CDR3 region is CASRSDVQRYTF. CDR3 nucleotides: TGTGCCAGTAGATCGGACGTCCAACGCTACACCTTC.